Each of the 5 T cell receptor beta chains below was sequenced from the same sample in a study of a mutant IDH1 vaccine in newly diagnosed glioma. Specified time point: baseline, week 1 (first vaccination visit). The sample's treatment: pre-vaccination baseline after standard-of-care therapy. This table comes from immunoSEQ multiplex PCR, and its TCRdb copy is limited to in-frame clones, with some not included. The table records 50,000 to 65,000 clones, 70% to 90% of them present only once. The source was PBMCs, collected from a glioma patient treated with radiotherapy, temozolomide or both. These receptors all come from a man between 18 and 29 years old with glioma.

This chain uses TRBV30 with TRBJ2-2; D perhaps matches TRBD2 (6 bases). CDR1 GTSNPN and CDR2 SVGIG come from the germline V gene (reference sequence). The CDR3 extends over 14 amino acids. The V end was cut by 3 bases, the J end by 6 bases, with 14 bases between. CDR3 nucleotide sequence: TGTGCCTGGAGCCTGGGACTCGGGGCCGGGGAGCTGTTTTTT. This translates into CAWSLGLGAGELFF.

The rearrangement uses TRBV6-5 and TRBJ2-1; D not certain. Germline CDR1 MNHEY, CDR2 SVGAGI. The V gene lost 1 base and the J gene lost 5 bases, with 15 bases spanning the gap. This CDR3 has 16 residues. CDR3 nucleotides: TGTGCCAGCAGTTACTTCTGGCAGACCCGGCACAATGAGCAGTTCTTC. Protein sequence: CASSYFWQTRHNEQFF.

The rearrangement links TRBV18 to TRBJ1-2, with TRBD1 identical over 9 bases. V was pared by 3 bases and J by 1 base, with 0 bases of the junction left unmatched. The germline gives CDR1 KGHSH, CDR2 LQKENI. The CDR3 is made up of 14 amino acids. Written as DNA, the CDR3 is TGTGCCAGCTCACCGGACAGGGGTAACTATGGCTACACCTTC. Translation gives CASSPDRGNYGYTF.

This chain joins TRBV28 and TRBJ2-7; 8 nucleotides align to TRBD2. V was pared by 3 bases and J by 0 bases, with 4 bases of the junction left unmatched. The germline CDR1 and CDR2 sequences are MDHEN and SYDVKM. The CDR3 extends over 15 amino acids. The CDR3 nucleotides read TGTGCCAGCAGTTTCCTGGCGGGAGGCTCCTACGAGCAGTACTTC. Translated: CASSFLAGGSYEQYF. The full variable domain, in which reference TRBV28 and TRBJ2-7 provide the parts outside the CDR3, is DVKVTQSSRYLVKRTGEKVFLECVQDMDHENMFWYRQDPGLGLRLIYFSYDVKMKEKGDIPEGYSVSREKKERFSLILESASTNQTSMYLCASSFLAGGSYEQYFGPGTRLTVT.

The V and J genes are TRBV30 and TRBJ2-7; D might be TRBD2 (6 bases). V was shortened by 4 bases and J by 3 bases, with 13 bases between the two germline ends. The CDR3 is 13 residues long. Germline V gene lookup returns CDR1 GTSNPN and CDR2 SVGIG (reference sequence). DNA for the CDR3: TGTGCCTGGACCGGAGGGGCCCACTACGAGCAGTACTTC. Amino acid sequence: CAWTGGAHYEQYF. The full variable domain, with the rest looked up from reference TRBV30 and TRBJ2-7, is SQTIHQWPATLVQPVGSPLSLECTVEGTSNPNLYWYRQAAGRGLQLLFYSVGIGQISSEVPQNLSASRPQDRQFILSSKKLLLSDSGFYLCAWTGGAHYEQYFGPGTRLTVT.